The rows below give T cell receptor beta chains drawn from one sample of a study of cytomegalovirus exposure and HLA in healthy donors. TCRdb's copy holds only in-frame clones and misses some; the assay was immunoSEQ multiplex PCR. In the table there are 150,000 to 200,000 clones, around 78% of which are singletons. The sample comprised PBMCs. All receptors derive from a woman in her 50s in good health and CMV-seropositive. The CDR3 runs from the conserved cysteine through the conserved F or W. A D gene is named only where the DNA matches it firmly. The size entry is marked missing in some rows and otherwise reads once, few, many or a size class.

TRBJ1-4 NA TRBV6-5 NA 13 TGTGCCAGCAGTTACAGGGGGAATGAAAAACTGTTTTTT CASSYRGNEKLFF
TRBJ1-2 NA TRBV20-1 NA 11 TGCAGTGCTAGAATACAGGGTTCCTGCACCTTC CSARIQGSCTF
TRBJ2-1 NA TRBV7-3 NA 11 TGTGCCAGCAGCTTCGGCAATGAGCAGTTCTTC CASSFGNEQFF
TRBJ2-1 NA TRBV2 NA 15 TGTGCCAGCAGTGCCCGCCTGGCAGGGGACAATGAGCAGTTCTTC CASSARLAGDNEQFF
TRBJ1-1 few TRBV7-8 TRBD1 15 TGTGCCAGCAGCTTAGGGGACAGGGACGGGACTGAAGCTTTCTTT CASSLGDRDGTEAFF
TRBJ2-1 NA TRBV5-6 TRBD2 17 TGTGCCAGCAGCCTGATGTTAGCGGGGGGGCCGGGGAATGAGCAGTTCTTC CASSLMLAGGPGNEQFF
TRBJ1-3 once TRBV6-1 NA 13 TGTGCCAGTTCAGGCAGGGTTGGAAACACCATATATTTT CASSGRVGNTIYF
TRBJ2-2 NA TRBV27 TRBD1 15 TGTGCCAGCAGTTTAGAGGACAGGGGAACCGGGGAGCTGTTTTTT CASSLEDRGTGELFF
TRBJ2-5 few TRBV7-8 NA 14 TGTGCCAGCAGCCCTCTCATTTTCGGGGGGACCCAGTACTTC CASSPLIFGGTQYF
TRBJ2-3 NA TRBV12-5 TRBD2 15 TGTGCTAGTGGTCGCTTAGCGGGGGCAGTAGATACGCAGTATTTT CASGRLAGAVDTQYF
TRBJ2-1 NA TRBV6-5 TRBD2 14 TGTGCCAGCAGTAGCCCTAGCGGGGGGGGTGAGCAGTTCTTC CASSSPSGGGEQFF
TRBJ2-3 NA TRBV5-1 TRBD1 15 TGCGCCAGCAGCCCGGGACAGGTAATAACAGATACGCAGTATTTT CASSPGQVITDTQYF
TRBJ2-3 NA TRBV6-1 TRBD1 16 TGTGCCAGCAGTGATTGGGACAGCCTCCGACGGGATACGCAGTATTTT CASSDWDSLRRDTQYF
TRBJ1-3 NA TRBV27 NA 11 TGTGCCACCCTCGCTGGAAACACCATATATTTT CATLAGNTIYF
TRBJ2-4 NA TRBV10-2 NA 15 TGCGCCAGCAGTCAGGGGTTTGGAGCCAAAAACATTCAGTACTTC CASSQGFGAKNIQYF
TRBJ1-5 once TRBV7-9 NA 13 TGTGCCAGCAGCTCCGGAGGAAATCAGCCCCAGCATTTT CASSSGGNQPQHF
TRBJ1-6 NA TRBV2 TRBD1 16 TGTGCCAGCCGCGCGGACAGGAGCTCCTATAATTCACCCCTCCACTTT CASRADRSSYNSPLHF
TRBJ2-7 NA TRBV5-1 TRBD2 16 TGCGCCAGCAGCTTGGGATCGGGGGGGAGCTCCTACGAGCAGTACTTC CASSLGSGGSSYEQYF
TRBJ2-7 NA TRBV30 NA 13 TGTGCCTGGAGTGTGAGGGCTGGCAACGAGCAGTACTTC CAWSVRAGNEQYF
TRBJ1-1 NA TRBV5-1 TRBD1 14 TGCGCCAGCAGCCGGATCGACAGGGGGTCGGAAGCTTTCTTT CASSRIDRGSEAFF
TRBJ2-5 few TRBV5-4 NA 13 TGTGCCAGCAGCCCTCCAGACCAAGAGACCCAGTACTTC CASSPPDQETQYF
TRBJ1-3 once TRBV7-6 NA 15 TGTGCCAGCAGCTCTCTTGGACAGCTGGGGGACACCATATATTTT CASSSLGQLGDTIYF
TRBJ2-1 few TRBV9 NA 12 TGTGCCAGCAGCTCCCCCACTTCTGAGCAGTTCTTC CASSSPTSEQFF
TRBJ1-1 NA TRBV6-5 NA 13 TGTGCCAGTTCGGAGGGTCTGAACACTGAAGCTTTCTTT CASSEGLNTEAFF
TRBJ1-6 NA TRBV5-1 TRBD1 14 TGCGCCAGCAGCGGGGGACAGGGGAATTCACCCCTCCACTTT CASSGGQGNSPLHF
TRBJ2-2 NA TRBV6-5 TRBD2 14 TGTGCCAGCAGCGGGACTAGCGGGGCCGGGGAGCTGTTTTTT CASSGTSGAGELFF
TRBJ1-1 NA TRBV29-1 NA 14 TGCAGCGCCCAGTCCGAGGGATGGGACACTGAAGCTTTCTTT CSAQSEGWDTEAFF
TRBJ1-2 NA TRBV5-6 TRBD1 16 TGTGCCAGCAGCCGTCTCCGGGACAGGGGATTCTATGGCTACACCTTC CASSRLRDRGFYGYTF
TRBJ2-2 NA TRBV18 TRBD1 15 TGTGCCAGCTCACCTGCCGGGACAGGGGCCGGGGAGCTGTTTTTT CASSPAGTGAGELFF
TRBJ1-2 NA TRBV5-1 NA 14 TGCGCCAGCAGCTTGATCGTAGGGGACTATGGCTACACCTTC CASSLIVGDYGYTF
TRBJ2-3 NA TRBV6-1 NA 13 TGTGCCAGCAGTACTCAGGAACCGCCTACGCAGTATTTT CASSTQEPPTQYF